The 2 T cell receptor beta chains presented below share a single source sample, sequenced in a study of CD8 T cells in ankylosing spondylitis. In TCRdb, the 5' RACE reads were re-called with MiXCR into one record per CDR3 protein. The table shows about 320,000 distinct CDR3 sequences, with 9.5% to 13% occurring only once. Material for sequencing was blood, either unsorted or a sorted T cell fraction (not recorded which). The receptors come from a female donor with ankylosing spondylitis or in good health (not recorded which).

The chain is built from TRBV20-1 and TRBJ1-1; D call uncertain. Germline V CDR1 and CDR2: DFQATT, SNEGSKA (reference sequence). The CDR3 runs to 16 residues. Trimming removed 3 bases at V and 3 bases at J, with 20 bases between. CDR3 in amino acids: CSASGFTEPRDTEAFF. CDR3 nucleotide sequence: TGCAGTGCTAGTGGATTTACAGAACCTAGGGACACTGAAGCTTTCTTT.

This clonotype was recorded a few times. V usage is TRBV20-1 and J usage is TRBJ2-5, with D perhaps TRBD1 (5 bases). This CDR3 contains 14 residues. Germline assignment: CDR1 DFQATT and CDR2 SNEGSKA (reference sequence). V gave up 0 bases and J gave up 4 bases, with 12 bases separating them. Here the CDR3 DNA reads TGCAGTGCTAGAGATCAGGGCACCTCAGAGACCCAGTACTTC. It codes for CSARDQGTSETQYF.